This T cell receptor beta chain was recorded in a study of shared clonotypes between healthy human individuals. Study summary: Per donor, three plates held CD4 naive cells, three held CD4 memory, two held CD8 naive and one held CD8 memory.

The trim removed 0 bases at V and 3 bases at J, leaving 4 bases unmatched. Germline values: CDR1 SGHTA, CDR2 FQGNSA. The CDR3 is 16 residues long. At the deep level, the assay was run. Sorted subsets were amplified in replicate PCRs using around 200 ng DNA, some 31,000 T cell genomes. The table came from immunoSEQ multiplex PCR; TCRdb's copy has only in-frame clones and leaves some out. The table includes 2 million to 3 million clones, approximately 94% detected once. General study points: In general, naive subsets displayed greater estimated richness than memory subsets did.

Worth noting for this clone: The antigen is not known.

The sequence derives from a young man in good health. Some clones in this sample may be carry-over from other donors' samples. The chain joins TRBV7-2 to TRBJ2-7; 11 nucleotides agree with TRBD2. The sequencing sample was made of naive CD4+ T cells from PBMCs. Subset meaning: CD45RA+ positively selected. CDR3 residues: CASSLASGRELYEQYF. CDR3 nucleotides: TGTGCCAGCAGCTTAGCTAGCGGGAGGGAACTCTACGAGCAGTACTTC.